Shown below are 3 T cell receptor beta chains from a single sample sequenced in a study of blood T cell repertoires in COVID-19. Some clones are missing from TCRdb's copy, which holds only in-frame ones; the method was immunoSEQ multiplex PCR. The data hold about 200,000 clones, with approximately 84% observed a single time. The sample consisted of PBMCs or T cells enriched from blood (not recorded which). The origin of the receptors is a man in his forties who had recovered from COVID-19.

This chain links TRBV4-2 with TRBJ1-2, with 9 bases that match TRBD1. With V trimmed by 0 bases and J by 7 bases, 6 bases remained unmatched. Germline values: CDR1 LGHNA, CDR2 YNFKEQ. The CDR3 is made up of 15 amino acids. As DNA, the CDR3 is TGTGCCAGCAGCCAAGACGGACAGGGGATGGGTGGCTACACCTTC. It codes for CASSQDGQGMGGYTF.

V is TRBV29-1 and J is TRBJ1-1, with TRBD1 matching over 7 bases. Germline loops: CDR1 SQVTM, CDR2 ANQGSEA. Trimming took 7 bases from V and 1 from J; bases not matched to a gene: 6. The CDR3 totals 13 residues. The CDR3 here is CSAGTVPNTEAFF. The CDR3 DNA reads TGCAGCGCCGGGACAGTTCCGAACACTGAAGCTTTCTTT. Using reference TRBV29-1 and TRBJ1-1 for the parts outside the CDR3, the full variable domain is SAVISQKPSRDICQRGTSLTIQCQVDSQVTMMFWYRQQPGQSLTLIATANQGSEATYESGFVIDKFPISRPNLTFSTLTVSNMSPEDSSIYLCSAGTVPNTEAFFGQGTRLTVV.

Here the CDR3 DNA reads TGTGCCAGCAGCCCCCCGGGACAGGGCAGAAGTGGGCAGTACTTC. Protein product: CASSPPGQGRSGQYF. The chain joins TRBV3-1 (or the pseudogene TRBV3-2) to TRBJ2-7; 9 bases are shared with TRBD1. CDR3 length equals 15 residues. The V gene end was trimmed by 4 bases and the J gene end by 9 bases; junction bases not matched to a gene: 13. The germline gives CDR1 LGHDT, CDR2 YNNKEL (reference sequence).